Below, 11 T cell receptor beta chains from the same sample are listed, as sequenced in a study of T cell responses to AZD1222 COVID-19 vaccine. TCRdb's table, derived via immunoSEQ multiplex PCR, lists solely in-frame clones and lacks some. This sample yields about 120,000 clones, of which approximately 94% are seen a single time; about 5% belongs to the top ten. The sample was peripheral blood, taken 28 days after the second AZD1222 dose. All receptors derive from an adult who received the AZD1222 COVID-19 vaccine.

DNA for the CDR3: TGTGCCAGTAGTATGGTGGGGACAGGTGCACCTTATGAAAAACTGTTTTTT. This gives the protein CASSMVGTGAPYEKLFF. The chain links TRBV19 to TRBJ1-4, with TRBD1 matching over 8 bases. The junction had 12 bases not matched to a gene; V was cut back by 3 bases and J by 6 bases. The CDR3 has 17 amino acids. Germline values: CDR1 LNHDA, CDR2 SQIVND (reference sequence).

This chain joins TRBV7-8 and TRBJ2-7, with D perhaps TRBD2 (6 bases). Germline-derived CDR1 and CDR2 are SGHVS and FQNEAQ. V lost 1 base and J lost 4, with 17 bases in between. The CDR3 covers 16 residues. The CDR3 sequence: CASSLERVSRTYEQYF. Here the CDR3 DNA reads TGTGCCAGCAGCTTAGAGCGGGTTTCAAGAACTTACGAGCAGTACTTC.

The chain uses TRBV24-1 and TRBJ1-5; 11 nucleotides agree with TRBD1. The V gene's germline CDR1 is KGHDR and CDR2 SFDVKD. The CDR3 has 20 residues. V lost 6 bases, J lost 3 bases, and 18 bases stayed unmatched. The CDR3 reads CATSRPIRGQGVEDNQPQHF. DNA for the CDR3: TGTGCCACCAGTCGCCCGATTAGGGGACAGGGGGTCGAGGACAATCAGCCCCAGCATTTT.

The rearrangement links TRBV27 to TRBJ2-7; D not certain. The CDR3 is 13 residues long. The germline V and J ends were trimmed by 2 bases and 6 bases, with 11 bases remaining between them. From germline, CDR1 is MNHEY and CDR2 SMNVEV (reference sequence). The CDR3 DNA reads as TGTGCCAGCAGTTTAAGAATGGGTCGCGAGCAGTACTTC. This sequence encodes CASSLRMGREQYF.

The chain employs TRBV5-4 and TRBJ2-7, with 9 bases identical to TRBD2. This CDR3 is 15 amino acids long. Germline V CDR1 and CDR2: SGHNT, YYREEE (reference sequence). Losses at the gene ends were 4 bases for V and 0 bases for J; bases not matched to a gene: 5. The CDR3 DNA sequence: TGTGCCAGCAGCGTCTCTAGCGGGGCCTCCTACGAGCAGTACTTC. As protein: CASSVSSGASYEQYF.

The chain is built from TRBV19 and TRBJ1-1; 7 bases fit TRBD1. J was trimmed by 7 bases and V by 8 bases; bases with no gene match: 13. Germline values: CDR1 LNHDA, CDR2 SQIVND (reference sequence). This CDR3 has 14 amino acids. CDR3 protein: CASSLGRDRFEAFF. The CDR3 DNA reads TGTGCCAGTTCCCTCGGCCGGGACAGATTTGAAGCTTTCTTT.

The gene calls are TRBV5-1 and TRBJ1-2; a weak D match, TRBD1 (5 bases). Germline V CDR1 and CDR2: SGHRS, YFSETQ. Trimming took off 4 bases at V and 4 bases at J, with 14 bases between the two ends. The CDR3 has 14 amino acids. CDR3 sequence: CASSPSGARYGYTF. The CDR3 region has the DNA TGCGCCAGCAGCCCCAGCGGGGCCCGCTATGGCTACACCTTC.

CDR3 in amino acids: CASSPGLAGYGGELFF. For the CDR3, the DNA is TGTGCCAGCTCACCCGGACTAGCGGGGTACGGCGGGGAGCTGTTTTTT. V gene TRBV18 combines with J gene TRBJ2-2; 12 bases line up with TRBD2. With V trimmed by 3 bases and J by 7 bases, 6 bases remained unmatched. The CDR3 consists of 16 residues. Germline CDR1 KGHSH, CDR2 LQKENI.

DNA of the CDR3: TGCGCCAGCAGCTTAACACAGGGACACGAGCAGTACTTC. It codes for CASSLTQGHEQYF. The chain has TRBV5-1 and TRBJ2-7; D is perhaps TRBD1 (6 bases). Deletions cut 2 bases from V and 5 bases from J, with 11 bases between. CDR1 SGHRS and CDR2 YFSETQ come from the germline V gene. This CDR3 has 13 residues.

V gene TRBV30 combines with J gene TRBJ2-7, with 8 bases fitting TRBD2. Germline V gene sequence: CDR1 GTSNPN, CDR2 SVGIG (reference sequence). The V segment lost 2 bases and the J segment 5 bases; nucleotides outside the gene matches: 8. The CDR3 sequence is 14 residues long. CDR3 DNA sequence: TGTGCCTGGAGTAAAGGGAGGACTAGCAACGAGCAGTACTTC. Translated: CAWSKGRTSNEQYF.

The V gene is TRBV29-1, the J gene TRBJ1-2; no definite D call. Germline-derived CDR1 and CDR2 are SQVTM and ANQGSEA. This CDR3 is 14 amino acids long. V was shortened by 6 bases and J by 4 bases, with 18 bases between the two germline ends. Written as DNA, the CDR3 is TGCAGCGTCCCCAACGACGGGAGCAGCTATGGCTACACCTTC. It is translated as CSVPNDGSSYGYTF.